Described below is a single T cell receptor (beta chain) sequence and its context. No conserved phenylalanine or tryptophan is present at the end of the CDR3, so a read error is the likely explanation. The limits of the CDR3 on the DNA are not certain, so only TCRdb's listed CDR3 is given. The entry originates in a study of blood T cell repertoires in COVID-19. Here immunoSEQ multiplex PCR was the method, and the copy in TCRdb shows in-frame clones only, minus some. The sample includes about 340,000 clones, approximately 82% of them seen just once. The CDR3 is made up of 13 amino acids, end residues included. Germline V lookup: CDR1 MNHNS, CDR2 SASEGT.

The chain recombines TRBV6-1 with TRBJ1-2; the table names TRBD1, a call not compared with the DNA. The receptor was isolated from a man aged 25-45 years with active or convalescent COVID-19. What was sequenced was peripheral blood. CDR3 sequence: CASSEARWDRPSV.